Described below is a single TCR beta chain sequence and its context. This clonotype was counted between two and nine times. No cognate antigen has been identified for it. No much larger clonotype is one base removed from it; base qualities were not supplied. TCR beta repertoires were profiled from peripheral blood of about a dozen young patients with multiple sclerosis to demonstrate the VDJtools post-analysis software. Multiple sclerosis patients were children and adolescents aged about 6 to 15 years. The sample originates from a study of post-analysis software for immune sequencing data (dated by TCRdb to 2014 to 2015). Study-level background: Relapsing-remitting, secondary progressive and progressive-relapsing multiple sclerosis were recorded as disease courses, and subtype annotation was lacking for some patients. The patient repertoires were set against approximately 10 previously published healthy control repertoires from donors whose ages ranged from roughly 6 to 27 years. A subset of samples was prepared in parallel using single-end sample barcoding, then pooled and co-amplified after Illumina adapter ligation.

Points the paper makes about the study in general: Significantly lower normalized Chao1 diversity was found in multiple sclerosis patients than in controls, suggesting substantial peripheral T-cell clonal expansion. The control group was slightly older than the multiple sclerosis patient group. Significantly higher frequencies in patients than in controls were found for about five TRBV segments, including TRBV5-6, TRBV5-1 and TRBV20-1. When samples were clustered directly using the F measure, samples prepared in the same batch co-clustered strongly, which prompted a batch-effect correction.

Libraries were made using PCR. Instrument used: Illumina HiSeq 2500. Unique molecular identifiers were incorporated into TCR beta cDNA libraries to reduce PCR and sequencing biases. Some 500,000 cDNA molecules were obtained for every 1 to 10 million input T cells, so each molecule roughly corresponded to one T cell. The patient libraries were prepared and sequenced using the same protocol as the earlier healthy control dataset. Within a given batch, samples were prepared together, multiplexed and sequenced on the same HiSeq lane. Regarding the original processing steps: Raw barcoded reads were processed with MIGEC, discarding single-read molecular identifier groups before consensus assembly and CDR3 extraction. Clonotype tables were post-analysed with VDJtools, and diversity was normalized by down-sampling all datasets to the smallest sample size. Repertoire overlap clustering matched CDR3 amino acid but not nucleotide sequences to correct batch-related cross-sample contamination. TCRdb reanalyzed the raw reads on its own, using fastp at Q25 for trimming and MiXCR for clone calling, and kept in-frame beta chains. Each entry is one CDR3 protein sequence, shown with its most common DNA and genes. TCRdb's processing, not the study's, gives the V and J calls here. The sample data list roughly 670,000 distinct CDR3 sequences, and approximately 60% of these were observed just once. Together, the top ten hold 11% of the sample.

V is pared back by 3 bases and J by 3 bases, with 24 bases lying between the germline termini. Counted from cysteine to phenylalanine, this CDR3 has 19 amino acids. The kept DNA is CDR3 alone, 57 bases in frame from the first base. Reading the germline V gene gives CDR1 MRHNA and CDR2 SNTAGT. The chain uses TRBV6-4 and TRBJ2-1; the D segment cannot be called with confidence. The source is a girl aged 2-10 years with multiple sclerosis. The sequencing sample was made of blood. This receptor carries the CDR3 CASSDKPLLTSFIYNEQFF. The sequence in DNA is TGTGCCAGCAGTGATAAGCCGCTGCTGACCAGCTTCATCTACAATGAGCAGTTCTTC.